These 26 T cell receptor beta chains came from one sample sequenced in a study of blood T cell repertoires in COVID-19. Sequencing was performed with immunoSEQ multiplex PCR; in TCRdb, only in-frame clones are kept and a portion is missing. This sample has a few hundred thousand clones, with about 88% found just once. The sample consisted of PBMCs or T cells enriched from blood (not recorded which). The receptors come from a woman under 40 who had recovered from COVID-19.

In nucleotides, the CDR3 is TGTGCCAGCAGTTTCGACTCCGCCTCCTACAATGAGCAGTTCTTC. Protein: CASSFDSASYNEQFF. The rearrangement uses TRBV2 and TRBJ2-1; D gene uncertain. The CDR3 sequence is 15 residues long. Germline assignment: CDR1 SNHLY and CDR2 FYNNEI. Deletions cut 5 bases from V and 0 bases from J, with 11 bases between.

This sequence joins TRBV28 and TRBJ1-5, with TRBD1 matching over 10 bases. Per germline, CDR1 MDHEN and CDR2 SYDVKM. The CDR3 covers 14 residues. The V gene end was trimmed by 6 bases and the J gene end by 6 bases; junction bases not matched to a gene: 5. CDR3 amino acids: CASRGDRGGQPQHF. For the CDR3, the DNA is TGTGCCAGCAGGGGGGACAGGGGTGGTCAGCCCCAGCATTTT.

The chain recombines TRBV7-9 with TRBJ2-3; 10 bases match TRBD2. With V trimmed by 1 base and J by 6 bases, 7 bases remained unmatched. The CDR3 has 16 residues. Per germline, CDR1 SEHNR and CDR2 FQNEAQ (reference sequence). CDR3 nucleotide sequence: TGTGCCAGCAGCTTAGGAGCTAGCGGGAGATCTGATACGCAGTATTTT. It encodes CASSLGASGRSDTQYF. The full variable domain, rest sourced from reference TRBV7-9 and TRBJ2-3, is DTGVSQNPRHKITKRGQNVTFRCDPISEHNRLYWYRQTLGQGPEFLTYFQNEAQLEKSRLLSDRFSAERPKGSFSTLEIQRTEQGDSAMYLCASSLGASGRSDTQYFGPGTRLTVL.

V and J are TRBV28 and TRBJ2-7; 9 positions match TRBD1. Germline trimming cut 5 bases from V and 6 bases from J; bases unmatched to any gene: 8. The CDR3 is 14 amino acids. CDR1 and CDR2 from the germline V gene are MDHEN and SYDVKM. The CDR3 DNA follows: TGTGCCAGCAGTATACAGGGGGCGTTAGCCGAGCAGTACTTC. As protein: CASSIQGALAEQYF.

The genes are TRBV5-1 and TRBJ1-1; D is perhaps TRBD1 (6 bases). CDR3 length: 15 amino acids. Between the trimmed V and J ends, which lost 2 bases and 1 base, there was a span of 12 bases. Per germline, CDR1 SGHRS and CDR2 YFSETQ. Here the CDR3 DNA reads TGCGCCAGCAGCTTTGAAGGACAGACGAACACTGAAGCTTTCTTT. Translated, it gives CASSFEGQTNTEAFF.

The V call is TRBV7-9, the J call TRBJ1-5; D not certain. The V gene lost 5 bases and the J gene lost 4 bases, with 9 bases spanning the gap. Germline CDR1 is SEHNR and CDR2 is FQNEAQ (reference sequence). The CDR3 is made up of 13 amino acids. The CDR3 reads CASSHEANQPQHF. Written as DNA, the CDR3 is TGTGCCAGCAGCCATGAGGCGAATCAGCCCCAGCATTTT.

The V call is TRBV5-1, the J call TRBJ2-2; D is undetermined. V was clipped by 0 bases and J by 0 bases, with 9 bases between them. Germline assignment: CDR1 SGHRS and CDR2 YFSETQ. The CDR3 sequence is 16 residues long. The CDR3 DNA reads as TGCGCCAGCAGCTTGGCGGGTAAGCCGAACACCGGGGAGCTGTTTTTT. Its protein product is CASSLAGKPNTGELFF.

The chain carries TRBV28 and TRBJ2-1; 8 bases fit TRBD1. Losses at the gene ends were 8 bases for V and 6 bases for J; bases not matched to a gene: 9. Per the germline V gene, CDR1 is MDHEN and CDR2 is SYDVKM. The CDR3 runs to 14 residues. The CDR3 here is CASGSVGQGNEQFF. DNA for the CDR3: TGTGCCAGCGGCTCTGTCGGACAGGGCAATGAGCAGTTCTTC.

The chain combines TRBV18 with TRBJ2-7; possibly TRBD1 for D (6 bases). Germline assignment: CDR1 KGHSH and CDR2 LQKENI. The CDR3 runs 12 residues. The ends were cut back, 3 bases at V and 3 bases at J, with 6 bases in the middle. The CDR3 DNA follows: TGTGCCAGCTCACCCAGGGGCTACGAGCAGTACTTC. Translated, it gives CASSPRGYEQYF.

V is TRBV9 and J is TRBJ2-3; 11 nucleotides agree with TRBD2. V shed 0 bases and J 2 bases; nucleotides not matched to a gene: 5. The germline V gene has CDR1 SGDLS and CDR2 YYNGEE. CDR3 length: 17 amino acids. The CDR3 sequence is CASSVGPTSGNTDTQYF. The DNA of the CDR3 is TGTGCCAGCAGCGTAGGGCCGACTAGCGGGAACACAGATACGCAGTATTTT.

The table lists this clone with a count of one. The V gene is TRBV30, the J gene TRBJ1-2, with 8 positions matching TRBD1. This CDR3 contains 15 residues. V was pared by 0 bases and J by 4 bases, with 7 bases of the junction left unmatched. Germline V gives CDR1 GTSNPN, CDR2 SVGIG (reference sequence). The CDR3 sequence: CAWSVLSGGGYGYTF. CDR3 nucleotides: TGTGCCTGGAGTGTACTCTCAGGGGGCGGCTATGGCTACACCTTC. Full variable domain (rest looked up from reference TRBV30 and TRBJ1-2): SQTIHQWPATLVQPVGSPLSLECTVEGTSNPNLYWYRQAAGRGLQLLFYSVGIGQISSEVPQNLSASRPQDRQFILSSKKLLLSDSGFYLCAWSVLSGGGYGYTFGSGTRLTVV.

CDR3 amino acids: CASSASDSSYNEQFF. CDR3 DNA: TGTGCCAGCAGCGCTAGCGACAGCTCCTACAATGAGCAGTTCTTC. The chain employs TRBV9 and TRBJ2-1; D may be TRBD2 (6 bases). The V gene's germline CDR1 is SGDLS and CDR2 YYNGEE. V lost 3 bases and J 0 bases, leaving 10 bases between the germline ends. CDR3 length equals 15 residues. The full variable domain, with the rest looked up from reference TRBV9 and TRBJ2-1, is DSGVTQTPKHLITATGQRVTLRCSPRSGDLSVYWYQQSLDQGLQFLIQYYNGEERAKGNILERFSAQQFPDLHSELNLSSLELGDSALYFCASSASDSSYNEQFFGPGTRLTVL.

The chain recombines TRBV19 with TRBJ2-6; no definite D call. The CDR3 is 15 amino acids. Trimming left V 3 bases short and J 2 bases short, with 8 bases between. The germline CDR1 and CDR2 sequences are LNHDA and SQIVND (reference sequence). The CDR3 sequence is CASSIPVTGANVLTF. The CDR3 coding sequence is TGTGCCAGTAGTATTCCGGTGACTGGGGCCAACGTCCTGACTTTC.

This rearrangement joins TRBV28 to TRBJ2-1, with 7 positions matching TRBD2. In germline, CDR1 is MDHEN, CDR2 SYDVKM. The CDR3 has 16 residues. V was pared by 7 bases and J by 3 bases, with 12 bases of the junction left unmatched. The CDR3 nucleotides are TGTGCCAGCAACGCCTTGGCGGGAGCTTACTACAATGAGCAGTTCTTC. This sequence encodes CASNALAGAYYNEQFF.

The genes are TRBV19 and TRBJ1-1, with TRBD1 matching 12 bases. The CDR3 has 15 residues. Germline V gene data show CDR1 as LNHDA and CDR2 as SQIVND (reference sequence). Trimming cost V 7 bases and J 1 base; bases outside gene matches: 4. The CDR3 protein is CASKGTGGENTEAFF. CDR3 sequence (DNA): TGTGCCAGTAAGGGGACAGGGGGCGAGAACACTGAAGCTTTCTTT.

The chain joins TRBV4-1 to TRBJ2-7, with D maybe TRBD2 (5 bases). The CDR3 loop spans 14 amino acids. Germline V CDR1 and CDR2: MGHRA, YSYEKL. V gave up 6 bases and J gave up 6 bases, with 18 bases separating them. CDR3 residues: CASSQKARDLEQYF. As DNA, the CDR3 is TGCGCCAGCAGTCAAAAGGCACGGGATCTCGAGCAGTACTTC.

This chain uses TRBV5-1 with TRBJ2-1, with 7 bases fitting TRBD1. The germline V gene has CDR1 SGHRS and CDR2 YFSETQ. CDR3 length: 16 amino acids. V gave up 2 bases and J gave up 1 base; unmatched junction bases: 6. CDR3 in DNA: TGCGCCAGCAGCTTTGATGACAGGGTTTCCTACAATGAGCAGTTCTTC. Translating gives CASSFDDRVSYNEQFF.

The rearrangement joins TRBV5-1 to TRBJ1-6, with D possibly TRBD1 on 6 matching bases. The ends were cut back, 4 bases at V and 4 bases at J, with 15 bases in the middle. This CDR3 comprises 16 residues. Germline CDR1 is SGHRS and CDR2 is YFSETQ. This CDR3 reads CASSPGQTVYNSPLHF. As DNA, the CDR3 is TGCGCCAGCAGCCCCGGACAGACTGTGTATAATTCACCCCTCCACTTT. Full variable domain (remainder filled in from reference TRBV5-1 and TRBJ1-6): KAGVTQTPRYLIKTRGQQVTLSCSPISGHRSVSWYQQTPGQGLQFLFEYFSETQRNKGNFPGRFSGRQFSNSRSEMNVSTLELGDSALYLCASSPGQTVYNSPLHFGNGTRLTVT.

V and J are TRBV28 and TRBJ2-3; D may be TRBD1 (5 bases). This CDR3 contains 14 residues. Germline CDR1 reads MDHEN; CDR2 reads SYDVKM. V was trimmed by 1 base and J by 5 bases, leaving 10 bases between them. The CDR3 spells CASSLFGAIDTQYF. The CDR3 nucleotides are TGTGCCAGCAGTTTATTTGGGGCCATAGATACGCAGTATTTT.

This chain joins TRBV13 and TRBJ2-6, with D possibly matching TRBD1 (6 bases). The CDR3 spans 15 residues. CDR1 PRHDT and CDR2 FYEKMQ come from the germline V gene (reference sequence). V gave up 5 bases and J gave up 1 base, with 9 bases separating them. This CDR3 reads CASSETGSGANVLTF. DNA of the CDR3: TGTGCCAGCAGCGAAACAGGGTCTGGGGCCAACGTCCTGACTTTC.

CDR3 DNA sequence: TGTGCCGTCCGGGACAGACTTAACTATGGCTACACCTTC. Amino acid sequence: CAVRDRLNYGYTF. This chain joins TRBV6-5 and TRBJ1-2, with 7 nucleotides matching TRBD1. Germline CDR1 is MNHEY and CDR2 is SVGAGI. Unmatched junction bases numbered 7, after V lost 11 bases and J lost 1 base. This CDR3 region has 13 residues.

A word on this clone: At the DNA level, this CDR3 is encoded by other sequences in the same sample as well. The CDR3 is CASSERTGNQPQHF. The CDR3 bases are TGTGCCAGCAGTGAAAGGACAGGCAATCAGCCCCAGCATTTT. The rearrangement uses TRBV2 and TRBJ1-5; maybe TRBD1 (6 bases). The CDR3 contains 14 residues. CDR1 and CDR2 from the germline V gene are SNHLY and FYNNEI. Trimming shortened V by 2 bases and J by 2 bases, and 7 bases separated the two germline ends. Full variable domain (remainder filled in from reference TRBV2 and TRBJ1-5): EPEVTQTPSHQVTQMGQEVILRCVPISNHLYFYWYRQILGQKVEFLVSFYNNEISEKSEIFDDQFSVERPDGSNFTLKIRSTKLEDSAMYFCASSERTGNQPQHFGDGTRLSIL.

The chain carries TRBV4-1 and TRBJ1-2; D possibly corresponds to TRBD1 (6 bases). The germline CDR1 and CDR2 sequences are MGHRA and YSYEKL. Trimming removed 5 bases from V and 6 bases from J, with 10 bases in between. The CDR3 has 12 residues. The CDR3 coding sequence is TGCGCCAGCAGCACCCGGACAGATGGCTACACCTTC. Amino acid sequence: CASSTRTDGYTF.

This chain joins TRBV19 and TRBJ1-1, with 7 bases identical to TRBD1. The CDR3 contains 15 residues. Germline V lookup: CDR1 LNHDA, CDR2 SQIVND (reference sequence). V trimming: 6 bases; J trimming: 1 base; junction bases outside the gene matches: 8. The CDR3: CASSPGGGANTEAFF. The DNA of the CDR3 is TGTGCCAGTAGCCCAGGGGGAGGTGCGAACACTGAAGCTTTCTTT.

The chain recombines TRBV2 with TRBJ1-1, with D possibly TRBD1 on 5 matching bases. Germline V gene sequence: CDR1 SNHLY, CDR2 FYNNEI. V lost 7 bases and J lost 4, with 19 bases in between. The CDR3 consists of 15 residues. CDR3 amino acids: CASKEEGRTGTEAFF. As DNA, the CDR3 is TGTGCCAGCAAGGAGGAGGGGCGGACGGGCACTGAAGCTTTCTTT.

This sequence joins TRBV5-1 and TRBJ2-2, with 7 bases matching TRBD1. This CDR3 comprises 15 residues. Unmatched junction bases numbered 1, after V lost 2 bases and J lost 0 bases. CDR1 SGHRS and CDR2 YFSETQ come from the germline V gene. CDR3 amino acids: CASSFDRANTGELFF. CDR3 DNA sequence: TGCGCCAGCAGCTTTGACAGGGCGAACACCGGGGAGCTGTTTTTT.